This T cell receptor (beta chain) was recovered during a study of Ad26.COV2.S vaccination and SARS-CoV-2 variants. Study results and limitations: Reports say spike-specific CD8+ and CD4+ T cell responses covered substantial breadth after vaccination. Possible underestimation of total T cell responses by the TCR breadth and depth analyses was noted.

Sample treatment: around 19 received Ad26.COV2.S at low or high dose, single or two shots; about 5 received placebo; per-sample allocation not given. Sampling occurred on day 63 after the first vaccine or placebo injection. A Boston donor was an adult aged 18-55 years. Assay used: immunoSEQ multiplex PCR; TCRdb lists only in-frame clones, some missing. This sample has 380,000 or so clones, with about four fifths found just once. About this clone itself: What it recognizes is unknown.

The CDR3 runs 11 residues. V was pared by 3 bases and J by 11 bases, with 11 bases between. Germline assignment: CDR1 SGHRS and CDR2 YFSETQ. The input for sequencing was peripheral blood, taken in a trial of Ad26.COV2.S vaccine versus placebo. The TCR was taken from a person between 18 and 59 years old who received the Ad26.COV2.S COVID-19 vaccine or a placebo. The J gene is TRBJ1-1, the V gene TRBV5-1; no definite D call. DNA for the CDR3: TGCGCCAGCAGCTCCCCAGGTCCGGCTTTCTTT. Translating it yields CASSSPGPAFF.